These 9 T cell receptor beta chains came from one sample sequenced in a study of CD8+ T cells in alopecia areata. Extraction of RNA preceded its reverse transcription into cDNA, which served as the sequencing template. Generated by immunoSEQ multiplex PCR, the TCRdb table keeps only in-frame clones and is missing some. The repertoire consists of approximately 210,000 clones, with about three fifths occurring once and the leading ten covering roughly 4.2%. The treatment here: oral pan-JAK inhibitor, 5-10 mg twice daily. The sequenced sample was CD4+ T cells sorted from blood, obtained at week 4, from a patient treated with tofacitinib. The source of these receptors is a human donor with alopecia areata.

The chain has TRBV7-2 and TRBJ2-3; D unresolved. The CDR3 has 12 amino acids. The V end was cut by 0 bases, the J end by 4 bases, with 2 bases between. Germline values: CDR1 SGHTA, CDR2 FQGNSA. The CDR3 nucleotides read TGTGCCAGCAGCTTAGCGGCAGATACGCAGTATTTT. This encodes CASSLAADTQYF.

The rearrangement links TRBV6-5 to TRBJ2-2, with D perhaps being TRBD1 or TRBD2 (7 bases each). CDR1 MNHEY and CDR2 SVGAGI come from the germline V gene. The CDR3 contains 16 residues. Trimming took 0 bases from V and 7 from J, leaving 15 bases between them. The CDR3 sequence is CASSYSVQGEGGELFF. In nucleotides, the CDR3 is TGTGCCAGCAGTTACTCCGTGCAGGGGGAGGGCGGGGAGCTGTTTTTT.

As regards this clone: Other DNA sequences in this sample translate to the same CDR3. The chain joins TRBV30 to TRBJ1-6, with D uncertain. CDR1 is GTSNPN and CDR2 is SVGIG in the germline V gene (reference sequence). The V end was cut by 0 bases, the J end by 10 bases, with 7 bases between. The CDR3 length is 12 residues. The CDR3 bases are TGTGCCTGGAGTGTACCGGGCTCACCCCTCCACTTT. This translates into CAWSVPGSPLHF. Filled out from reference TRBV30 and TRBJ1-6, the complete variable domain reads SQTIHQWPATLVQPVGSPLSLECTVEGTSNPNLYWYRQAAGRGLQLLFYSVGIGQISSEVPQNLSASRPQDRQFILSSKKLLLSDSGFYLCAWSVPGSPLHFGNGTRLTVT.

The rearrangement uses TRBV7-2 and TRBJ1-2, with D unclear. The CDR3 runs to 14 residues. The V gene lost 5 bases and the J gene lost 7 bases, with 17 bases spanning the gap. Germline lookup yields CDR1 SGHTA and CDR2 FQGNSA. The CDR3 DNA reads as TGTGCCAGCAGCCCCACAAACCTAGAGAGTGGCTACACCTTC. Translated: CASSPTNLESGYTF.

This clone was seen a handful of times. The chain carries TRBV5-6 and TRBJ2-5, with 7 bases identical to TRBD1. Germline values: CDR1 SGHDT, CDR2 YYEEEE. The CDR3 runs to 13 residues. Unmatched junction bases numbered 6, after V lost 7 bases and J lost 3 bases. The CDR3 loop reads CASGEDRKETQYF. The CDR3 DNA reads as TGTGCCAGCGGAGAGGACAGGAAAGAGACCCAGTACTTC.

This rearrangement joins TRBV13 to TRBJ2-7; 9 bases agree with TRBD1. The CDR3 contains 16 residues. From germline, CDR1 is PRHDT and CDR2 FYEKMQ (reference sequence). V shed 4 bases, J shed 3 bases, and the junction held 10 bases outside the gene matches. CDR3 loop: CASSSIIRDRDYEQYF. The CDR3 DNA reads TGTGCCAGCAGCTCGATAATAAGGGACAGGGACTACGAGCAGTACTTC.

The gene calls are TRBV7-2 and TRBJ1-2, with 9 bases matching TRBD1. The germline V gene encodes CDR1 SGHTA and CDR2 FQGNSA. V was clipped by 5 bases and J by 8 bases; unmatched bases: 9. The CDR3 has 14 amino acids. This chain's CDR3 is CASSPRTGESGYTF. The CDR3 nucleotides are TGTGCCAGCAGCCCCCGGACAGGGGAGTCAGGCTACACCTTC.

The rearrangement links TRBV4-1 to TRBJ1-5, with D hard to call. The V gene lost 0 bases and the J gene lost 4 bases, with 7 bases spanning the gap. Germline CDR1 is MGHRA and CDR2 is YSYEKL. The CDR3 extends over 14 amino acids. The CDR3 DNA is TGCGCCAGCAGCCAAGAAAAGGAGAATCAGCCCCAGCATTTT. It translates to CASSQEKENQPQHF.

This clone has only a few counts. The V call is TRBV5-6, the J call TRBJ1-6; TRBD1 aligns across 7 bases. The germline V gene has CDR1 SGHDT and CDR2 YYEEEE. The length of the CDR3 is 15 residues. The J segment lost 8 bases and the V segment lost 5 bases, leaving 10 bases of the junction unmatched. CDR3 loop: CASSLDRAYHSPLHF. CDR3 bases: TGTGCCAGCAGTTTAGACAGGGCGTACCATTCACCCCTCCACTTT.